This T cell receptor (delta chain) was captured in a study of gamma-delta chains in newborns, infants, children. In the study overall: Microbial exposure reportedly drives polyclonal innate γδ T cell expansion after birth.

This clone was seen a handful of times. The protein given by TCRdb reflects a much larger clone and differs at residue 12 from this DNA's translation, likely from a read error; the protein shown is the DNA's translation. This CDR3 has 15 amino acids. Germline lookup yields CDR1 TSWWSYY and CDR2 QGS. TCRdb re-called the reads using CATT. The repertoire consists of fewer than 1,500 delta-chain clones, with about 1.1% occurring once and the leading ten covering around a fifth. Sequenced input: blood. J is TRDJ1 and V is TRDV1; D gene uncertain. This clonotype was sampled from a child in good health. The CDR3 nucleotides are TGTGCTCTTGGGGAATTGAGGAAACACACCGATAGACTCATCTTT. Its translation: CALGELRKHTDRLIF.